This entry is about one T cell receptor beta chain. The data derive from a study of technical replicates of blood from a few donors. V was trimmed by 1 base and J by 0 bases, leaving 8 bases between them. The CDR3 consists of 15 residues. Germline CDR1 SEHNR, CDR2 FQNEAQ (reference sequence). Measured with immunoSEQ multiplex PCR; TCRdb has only the in-frame clones, and not every one. Counted here are about 85,000 clones, about 95% occurring once; the ten biggest clones make up 0.25%. This receptor was obtained from a human donor in good health. The chain carries TRBV7-9 and TRBJ2-3; possible D gene TRBD2, 6 bases. Material: T cells isolated from PBMCs. The CDR3 region is CASSLVGLSTDTQYF. DNA of the CDR3: TGTGCCAGCAGCTTAGTGGGACTGAGCACAGATACGCAGTATTTT.